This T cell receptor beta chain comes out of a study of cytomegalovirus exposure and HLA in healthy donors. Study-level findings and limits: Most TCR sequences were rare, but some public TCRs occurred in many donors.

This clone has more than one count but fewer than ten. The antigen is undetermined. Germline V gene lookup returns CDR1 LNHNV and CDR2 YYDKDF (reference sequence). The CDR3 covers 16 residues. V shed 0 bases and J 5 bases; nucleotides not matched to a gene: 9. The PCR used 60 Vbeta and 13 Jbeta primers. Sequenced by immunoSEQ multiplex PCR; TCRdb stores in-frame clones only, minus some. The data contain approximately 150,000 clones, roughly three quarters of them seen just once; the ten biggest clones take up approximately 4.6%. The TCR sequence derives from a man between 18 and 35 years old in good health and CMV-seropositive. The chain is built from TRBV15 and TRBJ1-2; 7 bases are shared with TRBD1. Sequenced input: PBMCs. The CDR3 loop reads CATSRESRTGSYGYTF. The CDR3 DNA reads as TGTGCCACCAGCAGAGAGAGCCGGACAGGATCTTATGGCTACACCTTC.